This T cell receptor beta chain stems from a study of shared clonotypes between healthy human individuals. Study-wide context: Used for every donor were three CD4 naive, three CD4 memory, two CD8 naive and one CD8 memory plate.

Terminally differentiated effector memory CD45RA+ cells were left out of the naive CD8 fraction, which was CD45RO-negative and positively selected for CCR7. Donors, without exception, were Caucasian adults residing in Nashville, Tennessee. In the authors' methods: ImmunoSEQ yielded junction-only sequences lacking quality scores, so filtering differed. Sequencing was performed with immunoSEQ multiplex PCR; in TCRdb, only in-frame clones are kept and a portion is missing. The V and J calls and clone size are taken from that table; D and trimming were inferred from the DNA. The sample has around 1.9 million clones; approximately 92% are singletons. Study-wide results and limits: Rarefaction curves obtained for sorted subsets showed sequencing incomplete despite large depth.

The CDR3 consists of 15 residues. Germline V lookup: CDR1 LNHDA, CDR2 SQIVND (reference sequence). The J segment lost 4 bases and the V segment lost 3 bases, leaving 8 bases of the junction unmatched. In this sample, this clone turned up a few times. Antigen specificity is unknown. This sequence was found in a man in his late teens or twenties in good health. Some clones in this sample may be carry-over from other donors' samples. The V call is TRBV19, the J call TRBJ2-7; 8 nucleotides match TRBD1. The sequencing sample was made of naive CD8+ T cells from PBMCs. CDR3 nucleotides: TGTGCCAGTAGTATGGAGGCAGGGGGCAGGTACGAGCAGTACTTC. This encodes CASSMEAGGRYEQYF.